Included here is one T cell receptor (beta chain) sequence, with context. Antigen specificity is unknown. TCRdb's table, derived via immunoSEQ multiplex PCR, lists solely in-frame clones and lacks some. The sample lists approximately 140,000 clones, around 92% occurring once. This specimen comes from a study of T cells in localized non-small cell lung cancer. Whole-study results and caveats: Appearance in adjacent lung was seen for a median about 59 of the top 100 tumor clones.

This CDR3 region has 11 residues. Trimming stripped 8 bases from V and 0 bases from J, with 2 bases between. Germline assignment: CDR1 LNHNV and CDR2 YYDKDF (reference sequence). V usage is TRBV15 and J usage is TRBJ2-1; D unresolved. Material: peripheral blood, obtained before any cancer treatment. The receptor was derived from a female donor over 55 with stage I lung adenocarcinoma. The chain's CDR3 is CATGSYNEQFF. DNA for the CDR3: TGTGCCACCGGCTCCTACAATGAGCAGTTCTTC.